The 17 T cell receptor beta chains below were found in one sample sequenced in a study of siplizumab effects on memory and regulatory T cells (dated by TCRdb to the late 2010s). The library was generated by the immunoSEQ multiplex PCR assay. Entries here come from immuneACCESS through TCRdb and include only in-frame sequences with V and J called. Some clones fail to appear in such tables; in the studies checked, an unresolved V gene covers under half of the shortfall, and the cause of the remainder is unknown. The sample table lists roughly 92,000 clones, roughly 94% of them with a count of one. Clones ranked in the top ten supply about 1.5% of the sample. The sample taken for sequencing was non-Treg CD4+ T cells sorted from blood. Taken with the paper, the label for cell subset or site translates to: FACS-sorted unstimulated CD4+ non-regulatory T cells. The receptors here all came from a human donor in good health.

This chain joins TRBV14 and TRBJ2-3, with TRBD1 identical over 8 bases. CDR1 is SGHDN, CDR2 FVKESK, per germline. The CDR3 is 15 residues long. J gave up 6 bases and V 3 bases, and 8 bases lay outside the gene matches. The CDR3 DNA follows: TGTGCCAGCAGCCAGCGGACAGGGTGGGCGGATACGCAGTATTTT. It codes for CASSQRTGWADTQYF. Using reference TRBV14 and TRBJ2-3 for the parts outside the CDR3, the full variable domain is EAGVTQFPSHSVIEKGQTVTLRCDPISGHDNLYWYRRVMGKEIKFLLHFVKESKQDESGMPNNRFLAERTGGTYSTLKVQPAELEDSGVYFCASSQRTGWADTQYFGPGTRLTVL.

The chain couples TRBV28 to TRBJ1-2; no firm D call. Looked up from germline, CDR1 is MDHEN and CDR2 is SYDVKM. V lost 3 bases, J lost 6 bases, and 8 bases lay in between. The CDR3 has 12 amino acids. The CDR3, as DNA: TGTGCCAGCAGTTTCTCTGCCCATGGCTACACCTTC. Its translation is CASSFSAHGYTF.

V is TRBV19 and J is TRBJ2-1; 7 nucleotides agree with TRBD2. This CDR3 is 15 amino acids long. Unmatched junction bases numbered 10, after V lost 5 bases and J lost 6 bases. The V gene's germline CDR1 is LNHDA and CDR2 SQIVND (reference sequence). The CDR3 protein is CASSLAGPALNEQFF. The DNA of the CDR3 is TGTGCCAGTAGTTTAGCGGGCCCAGCCCTCAATGAGCAGTTCTTC. Filled out from reference TRBV19 and TRBJ2-1, the complete variable domain reads DGGITQSPKYLFRKEGQNVTLSCEQNLNHDAMYWYRQDPGQGLRLIYYSQIVNDFQKGDIAEGYSVSREKKESFPLTVTSAQKNPTAFYLCASSLAGPALNEQFFGPGTRLTVL.

This rearrangement joins TRBV5-1 to TRBJ1-1; the D gene is possibly TRBD1 (5 bases). From germline, CDR1 is SGHRS and CDR2 YFSETQ. Trimming removed 0 bases at V and 8 bases at J, with 17 bases between. The CDR3 is 15 amino acids. CDR3 residues: CASSLGPPARDEAFF. The CDR3 DNA reads TGCGCCAGCAGCTTGGGGCCGCCGGCGCGGGACGAAGCTTTCTTT.

The chain uses TRBV11-2 and TRBJ2-1; tentatively, D is TRBD1 or TRBD2 (5 bases each). V lost 5 bases and J lost 0, with 23 bases in between. The CDR3 is 19 residues long. Germline assignment: CDR1 SGHAT and CDR2 FQNNGV. The CDR3, as DNA: TGTGCCAGCAGCCTAGGGACCGTCCGATCCCTTCGCTCCTACAATGAGCAGTTCTTC. Encoded protein: CASSLGTVRSLRSYNEQFF.

This chain joins TRBV14 and TRBJ2-3; the D is unclear. The CDR3 extends over 14 amino acids. Between the trimmed V and J ends, which lost 2 bases and 0 bases, there was a span of 6 bases. Germline V CDR1 and CDR2: SGHDN, FVKESK. For the CDR3, the DNA is TGTGCCAGCAGCCAAATAGGGAGCACAGATACGCAGTATTTT. This encodes CASSQIGSTDTQYF. The variable domain in full, with the rest retrieved from reference TRBV14 and TRBJ2-3, is EAGVTQFPSHSVIEKGQTVTLRCDPISGHDNLYWYRRVMGKEIKFLLHFVKESKQDESGMPNNRFLAERTGGTYSTLKVQPAELEDSGVYFCASSQIGSTDTQYFGPGTRLTVL.

The chain has TRBV2 and TRBJ2-3; D is uncertain. The CDR3 has 13 residues. Trimming took 5 bases from V and 5 from J, leaving 11 bases between them. Germline CDR1 is SNHLY and CDR2 is FYNNEI. The CDR3 DNA reads TGTGCCAGCAGTTGGGGAATAGGAGATACGCAGTATTTT. It encodes CASSWGIGDTQYF.

The genes are TRBV5-6 and TRBJ2-5; 12 bases match TRBD2. Trimming took 2 bases from V and 9 from J; bases not matched to a gene: 11. Germline V gives CDR1 SGHDT, CDR2 YYEEEE. The length of the CDR3 is 16 residues. The CDR3 DNA reads as TGTGCCAGCAGCTTCATCTCTAGCGGGAGGGTAGTTTCCCAGTACTTC. The encoded protein is CASSFISSGRVVSQYF.

About this clone itself: A junction end diverges from the germline sequence, so it may reflect a read error. V gene TRBV5-1 combines with J gene TRBJ2-3, with 11 nucleotides matching TRBD1. The CDR3 is made up of 15 amino acids. The germline V gene encodes CDR1 SGHRS and CDR2 YFSETQ. CDR3 bases: TGCGCCAGCAGTTTGGGACAGGGGGGCTCAGATACGCAGTATTTT. Amino acids: CASSLGQGGSDTQYF.

The genes are TRBV5-6 and TRBJ2-3; D possibly uses TRBD1 or TRBD2 (6 bases each). Trimming took 0 bases from V and 0 from J, leaving 17 bases between them. The CDR3 is made up of 18 amino acids. Germline CDR1 is SGHDT and CDR2 is YYEEEE. As DNA, the CDR3 is TGTGCCAGCAGCTTGGTAGGGGGGCGAGTAGCTAGCACAGATACGCAGTATTTT. It encodes CASSLVGGRVASTDTQYF.

The chain joins TRBV29-1 to TRBJ1-1; no firm D call. Trimming removed 7 bases from V and 4 bases from J, with 13 bases in between. The germline gives CDR1 SQVTM, CDR2 ANQGSEA. The CDR3 has 12 residues. The CDR3 region has the DNA TGCAGCGGGGAGGCTGGGGTCACTGAAGCTTTCTTT. Amino acids: CSGEAGVTEAFF.

This clone was counted only a few times. The chain is built from TRBV7-2 and TRBJ2-7; D ambiguous. Germline loops: CDR1 SGHTA, CDR2 FQGNSA. Trimming left V 3 bases short and J 2 bases short, with 8 bases between. The CDR3 sequence is 13 residues long. The CDR3 DNA reads TGTGCCAGCAGCTTCAGCTCGACCTACGAGCAGTACTTC. It translates to CASSFSSTYEQYF.

This clone has just one count. The chain employs TRBV11-2 and TRBJ1-4; no firm D call. CDR1 is SGHAT, CDR2 FQNNGV, per germline. The CDR3 loop spans 15 amino acids. V lost 1 base to trimming and J lost 7 bases, with 13 bases between them. Here the CDR3 reads CASSLVPGSGEKLFF. The CDR3 DNA follows: TGTGCCAGCAGCTTAGTTCCGGGCTCAGGTGAAAAACTGTTTTTT.

The V call is TRBV9, the J call TRBJ2-3; D unclear. The CDR3 is made up of 13 amino acids. Trimming removed 1 base at V and 0 bases at J, with 3 bases between. CDR1 SGDLS and CDR2 YYNGEE come from the germline V gene. CDR3 nucleotide sequence: TGTGCCAGCAGCGTAATCAGCACAGATACGCAGTATTTT. Amino acids: CASSVISTDTQYF.

J is TRBJ2-5 and V is TRBV27, with 10 bases that match TRBD2. Germline CDR1 MNHEY, CDR2 SMNVEV (reference sequence). The length of the CDR3 is 17 residues. J was trimmed by 5 bases and V by 4 bases; bases with no gene match: 13. The CDR3: CASSYLGKREGSETQYF. DNA of the CDR3: TGTGCCAGCAGTTACTTGGGGAAGCGGGAGGGCAGCGAGACCCAGTACTTC.

The J gene is TRBJ1-1, the V gene TRBV28; D call uncertain. Germline V gene sequence: CDR1 MDHEN, CDR2 SYDVKM. CDR3 length: 16 amino acids. V lost 3 bases and J lost 1, with 15 bases in between. This CDR3 is CASSLSVGIGNTEAFF. The CDR3 DNA reads as TGTGCCAGCAGTTTGTCAGTAGGGATAGGGAACACTGAAGCTTTCTTT. Full variable domain (remainder filled in from reference TRBV28 and TRBJ1-1): DVKVTQSSRYLVKRTGEKVFLECVQDMDHENMFWYRQDPGLGLRLIYFSYDVKMKEKGDIPEGYSVSREKKERFSLILESASTNQTSMYLCASSLSVGIGNTEAFFGQGTRLTVV.

V usage is TRBV5-4 and J usage is TRBJ2-1; D is unclear. Germline-derived CDR1 and CDR2 are SGHNT and YYREEE (reference sequence). The CDR3 consists of 14 residues. Trimming shortened V by 4 bases and J by 3 bases, and 11 bases separated the two germline ends. CDR3 region: CASSPDQYYNEQFF. In nucleotides, the CDR3 is TGTGCCAGCAGCCCGGACCAGTACTACAATGAGCAGTTCTTC.